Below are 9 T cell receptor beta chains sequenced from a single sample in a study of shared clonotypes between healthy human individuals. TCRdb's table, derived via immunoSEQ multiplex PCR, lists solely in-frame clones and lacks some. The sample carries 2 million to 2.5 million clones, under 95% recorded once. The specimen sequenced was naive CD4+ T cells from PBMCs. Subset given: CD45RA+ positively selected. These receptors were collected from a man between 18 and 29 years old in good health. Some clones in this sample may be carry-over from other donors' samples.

For the CDR3, the DNA is TGTGCCAGCAGTTCTGGGGGGGAGAGCACTGAAGCTTTCTTT. It encodes CASSSGGESTEAFF. This chain connects TRBV27 to TRBJ1-1, with a possible D match to TRBD1 (5 bases). Germline CDR1 is MNHEY and CDR2 is SMNVEV (reference sequence). The CDR3 has 14 amino acids. Trimming left V 4 bases short and J 4 bases short, with 13 bases between.

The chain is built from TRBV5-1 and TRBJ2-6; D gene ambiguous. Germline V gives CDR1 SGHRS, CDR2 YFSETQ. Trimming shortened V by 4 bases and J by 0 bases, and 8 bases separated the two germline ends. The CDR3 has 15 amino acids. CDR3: CASSSSVSGANVLTF. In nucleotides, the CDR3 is TGCGCCAGCAGCAGTTCAGTCTCTGGGGCCAACGTCCTGACTTTC.

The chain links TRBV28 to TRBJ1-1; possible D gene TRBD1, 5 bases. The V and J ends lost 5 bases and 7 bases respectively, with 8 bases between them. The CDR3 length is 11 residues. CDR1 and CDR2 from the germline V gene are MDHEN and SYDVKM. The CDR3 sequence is CASSEGSEAFF. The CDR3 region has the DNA TGTGCCAGCAGTGAGGGGAGTGAAGCTTTCTTT.

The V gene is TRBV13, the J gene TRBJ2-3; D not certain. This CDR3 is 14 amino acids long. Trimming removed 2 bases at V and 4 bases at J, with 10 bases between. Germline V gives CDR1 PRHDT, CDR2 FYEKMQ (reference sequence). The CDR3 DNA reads TGTGCCAGCAGCTTATCGGTTAGGGCAGATACGCAGTATTTT. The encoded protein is CASSLSVRADTQYF.

The CDR3 DNA is TGTGCCAGCAGCCCCCCGGGACAGGGCGGTCAGCCCCAGCATTTT. Residues: CASSPPGQGGQPQHF. The chain is built from TRBV7-8 and TRBJ1-5; 9 nucleotides line up with TRBD1. This CDR3 is built from 15 residues. Trimming removed 5 bases from V and 6 bases from J; junction bases left unmatched: 8. Germline V gene sequence: CDR1 SGHVS, CDR2 FQNEAQ.

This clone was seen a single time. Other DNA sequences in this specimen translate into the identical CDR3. The CDR3 region has the DNA TGTGCCAGCAGTTATGGTCCCTACGAGCAGTACTTC. Translation: CASSYGPYEQYF. The chain joins TRBV6-6 to TRBJ2-7; D is ambiguous. The CDR3 totals 12 residues. From germline, CDR1 is MNHNY and CDR2 SVGAGI (reference sequence). Trimming removed 3 bases from V and 2 bases from J, with 5 bases in between.

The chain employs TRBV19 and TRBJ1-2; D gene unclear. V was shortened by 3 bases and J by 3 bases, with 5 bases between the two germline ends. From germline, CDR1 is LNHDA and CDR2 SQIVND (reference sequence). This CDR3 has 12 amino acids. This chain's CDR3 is CASSMNHYGYTF. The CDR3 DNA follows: TGTGCCAGTAGTATGAACCACTATGGCTACACCTTC.

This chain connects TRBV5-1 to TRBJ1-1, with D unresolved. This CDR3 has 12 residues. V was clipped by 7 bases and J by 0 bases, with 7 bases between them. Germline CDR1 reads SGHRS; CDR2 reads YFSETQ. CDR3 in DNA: TGCGCCAGCCGTAGGGTGAACACTGAAGCTTTCTTT. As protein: CASRRVNTEAFF.

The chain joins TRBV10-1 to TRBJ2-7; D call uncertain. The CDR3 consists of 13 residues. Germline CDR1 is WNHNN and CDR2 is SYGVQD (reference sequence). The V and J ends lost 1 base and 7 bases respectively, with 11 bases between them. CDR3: CASSEWVAGEQYF. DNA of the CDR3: TGCGCCAGCAGTGAGTGGGTAGCAGGTGAGCAGTACTTC.